Following are 7 T cell receptor beta chains from one sample sequenced in a study of control samples from healthy donors and cancer patients. TCRdb keeps only in-frame clones here, not all; method: immunoSEQ multiplex PCR. The repertoire holds 150,000 to 200,000 clones, with 91% as singletons. The sample consisted of blood. The receptors were sampled from a woman aged 25-40 years in good health.

The chain is built from TRBV7-6 and TRBJ2-7; the match to TRBD2 covers 8 bases. Trimming took 6 bases from V and 3 from J; bases not matched to a gene: 4. Germline V lookup: CDR1 SGHVS, CDR2 FNYEAQ. This CDR3 is 13 amino acids long. CDR3 coding DNA: TGTGCCAGCAGTTCCACTAGCGGCTACGAGCAGTACTTC. This codes for CASSSTSGYEQYF. The entire variable domain, with the rest obtained from reference TRBV7-6 and TRBJ2-7, is as follows: GAGVSQSPRYKVTKRGQDVALRCDPISGHVSLYWYRQALGQGPEFLTYFNYEAQQDKSGLPNDRFSAERPEGSISTLTIQRTEQRDSAMYRCASSSTSGYEQYFGPGTRLTVT.

Points on this clone: Other DNA sequences in the same sample also yield this CDR3. V gene TRBV11-2 combines with J gene TRBJ2-5, with D uncertain. Germline V lookup: CDR1 SGHAT, CDR2 FQNNGV. Trimming shortened V by 2 bases and J by 1 base, and 2 bases separated the two germline ends. This CDR3 has 12 residues. Here the CDR3 reads CASSLLQETQYF. The CDR3 DNA reads as TGTGCCAGCAGCTTACTCCAAGAGACCCAGTACTTC.

The rearrangement links TRBV18 to TRBJ2-1; 15 nucleotides match TRBD2. Germline CDR1 reads KGHSH; CDR2 reads LQKENI. The CDR3 is 17 amino acids. V lost 0 bases and J lost 4; bases outside the gene matches: 1. The CDR3 here is CASSPPGLAGGYNEQFF. The CDR3 nucleotides are TGTGCCAGCTCACCACCCGGACTAGCGGGAGGGTACAATGAGCAGTTCTTC.

The chain has TRBV27 and TRBJ1-6; a weak D match, TRBD1 (6 bases). In germline, CDR1 is MNHEY, CDR2 SMNVEV (reference sequence). This CDR3 is built from 13 residues. V gave up 4 bases and J gave up 6 bases, with 7 bases separating them. In DNA form, the CDR3 reads TGTGCCAGCAGTTGGACAGTTAATTCACCCCTCCACTTT. As protein: CASSWTVNSPLHF.

The J gene is TRBJ2-1, the V gene TRBV19, with 12 bases that match TRBD2. Per the germline V gene, CDR1 is LNHDA and CDR2 is SQIVND (reference sequence). After removal of 4 bases from V and 4 bases from J, the junction contained 2 bases not matched to a gene. CDR3 size: 15 residues. CDR3 DNA sequence: TGTGCCAGTAGTAGACTAGCGGGGGTTTACAATGAGCAGTTCTTC. This gives the protein CASSRLAGVYNEQFF.

The CDR3 region is CASSDRVGQPQHF. The DNA of the CDR3 is TGTGCCAGCAGTGACAGGGTAGGGCAGCCCCAGCATTTT. V gene TRBV6-1 combines with J gene TRBJ1-5, with a weak D call TRBD1 (5 bases). V shed 3 bases and J shed 7 bases, with 10 bases lying between them. This CDR3 is 13 amino acids long. CDR1 MNHNS and CDR2 SASEGT come from the germline V gene.

The rearrangement uses TRBV6-2 or TRBV6-3 and TRBJ2-3; D is perhaps TRBD1 (5 bases). Germline CDR1 and CDR2: MNHEY and SVGEGT. Trimming shortened V by 0 bases and J by 0 bases, and 7 bases separated the two germline ends. CDR3 size: 15 residues. The CDR3 DNA reads as TGTGCCAGCAGTTACTCGTCAGGGAGCACAGATACGCAGTATTTT. It yields the protein CASSYSSGSTDTQYF.